The T cell receptor (beta chain) under discussion was sequenced for a study of control samples from healthy donors and cancer patients. Clones were sequenced by immunoSEQ multiplex PCR, and TCRdb holds only the in-frame ones, with some missing. The data hold 150,000 or so clones, with approximately 90% observed a single time. Trimming cost V 7 bases and J 2 bases, with 6 bases left between them. Germline CDR1 and CDR2: WSHSY and SAAADI. There are 12 residues in the CDR3. The sequence came from a woman aged 45-60 years in good health. Sequenced input: blood. V usage is TRBV10-2 and J usage is TRBJ1-5; D is unclear. The CDR3 region is CASTNGNQPQHF. CDR3 coding DNA: TGCGCCAGCACGAACGGCAATCAGCCCCAGCATTTT.